These 17 T cell receptor beta chains were all obtained from the same sample, sequenced in a study of memory CD4+ T cells and cytomegalovirus serostatus. Single viable CD3+CD4+CD8-CD45RO+ cells were sorted as the memory CD4+ T cells. TCRdb keeps only in-frame clones here, not all; method: immunoSEQ multiplex PCR. Counted here are 35,000 to 50,000 clones, around 78% occurring once; the ten biggest clones make up under 7.5%. What was sequenced was memory CD4+ T cells from blood. These receptors came from an adult in good health and CMV-seronegative.

The chain couples TRBV6-1 to TRBJ1-5; D call uncertain. From germline, CDR1 is MNHNS and CDR2 SASEGT. This CDR3 spans 13 amino acids. The ends were cut back, 5 bases at V and 5 bases at J, with 10 bases in the middle. This chain's CDR3 is CASSLRLDQPQHF. The CDR3 nucleotides read TGTGCCAGCAGTTTAAGGTTGGATCAGCCCCAGCATTTT.

The rearrangement links TRBV30 to TRBJ1-6; the D is unclear. Germline lookup yields CDR1 GTSNPN and CDR2 SVGIG (reference sequence). The CDR3 sequence is 13 residues long. Trimming removed 1 base at V and 7 bases at J, with 8 bases between. CDR3 amino acids: CAWSDFVNSPLHF. CDR3 in DNA: TGTGCCTGGAGTGATTTCGTGAATTCACCCCTCCACTTT. The variable domain in full, completed from reference TRBV30 and TRBJ1-6, reads SQTIHQWPATLVQPVGSPLSLECTVEGTSNPNLYWYRQAAGRGLQLLFYSVGIGQISSEVPQNLSASRPQDRQFILSSKKLLLSDSGFYLCAWSDFVNSPLHFGNGTRLTVT.

The rearrangement joins TRBV7-2 to TRBJ2-3; perhaps TRBD1 as D (6 bases). The CDR3 consists of 14 residues. The germline V and J ends were trimmed by 0 bases and 7 bases, with 11 bases remaining between them. Germline-derived CDR1 and CDR2 are SGHTA and FQGNSA. CDR3 bases: TGTGCCAGCAGCTTAGCGGGGGCTCATAATACGCAGTATTTT. Translation: CASSLAGAHNTQYF. The full variable domain, its missing parts supplied by reference TRBV7-2 and TRBJ2-3, is GAGVSQSPSNKVTEKGKDVELRCDPISGHTALYWYRQSLGQGLEFLIYFQGNSAPDKSGLPSDRFSAERTGGSVSTLTIQRTQQEDSAVYLCASSLAGAHNTQYFGPGTRLTVL.

The V and J genes are TRBV5-1 and TRBJ1-6; D uncertain. The germline CDR1 and CDR2 sequences are SGHRS and YFSETQ. This CDR3 contains 15 residues. V lost 4 bases and J lost 9, with 17 bases in between. The CDR3 DNA follows: TGCGCCAGCAGCCCCGGCAACCGGCGCGGTTCACCCCTCCACTTT. Protein sequence: CASSPGNRRGSPLHF. The complete variable domain, with remaining parts taken from reference TRBV5-1 and TRBJ1-6, reads KAGVTQTPRYLIKTRGQQVTLSCSPISGHRSVSWYQQTPGQGLQFLFEYFSETQRNKGNFPGRFSGRQFSNSRSEMNVSTLELGDSALYLCASSPGNRRGSPLHFGNGTRLTVT.

This clone was counted only a few times. This chain uses TRBV5-3 with TRBJ2-5, with 7 bases that match TRBD1. TRBV5-3 is assigned to the ORF class and has an uncertain function. J lost 2 bases, V lost 0 bases, and 4 bases had no gene match. The CDR3 loop spans 15 amino acids. The CDR3 region has the DNA TGTGCCAGAAGCTTGGCAGGGGGTCTACAAGAGACCCAGTACTTC. It translates to CARSLAGGLQETQYF.

The genes are TRBV5-6 and TRBJ2-6, with D uncertain. Germline CDR1 SGHDT, CDR2 YYEEEE. V was shortened by 0 bases and J by 3 bases, with 7 bases between the two germline ends. The CDR3 totals 15 residues. Here the CDR3 DNA reads TGTGCCAGCAGCTTGGGTGTAGGTGGGGCCAACGTCCTGACTTTC. Translation: CASSLGVGGANVLTF.

V is TRBV7-4 and J is TRBJ2-7; 7 positions match TRBD2. The V gene's germline CDR1 is SGHVT and CDR2 SQSDAQ. This CDR3 region has 16 residues. Trimming removed 4 bases from V and 6 bases from J; junction bases left unmatched: 15. This CDR3 is CASSSPLWEGGAEQYF. CDR3 coding DNA: TGTGCCAGCAGCTCCCCCCTATGGGAGGGTGGTGCCGAGCAGTACTTC.

This clone was observed a handful of times. The DNA for the CDR3 is TGCGCCAGCAGCCCAGGGGCGTCAAACACCGGGGAGCTGTTTTTT. Translating it yields CASSPGASNTGELFF. The chain employs TRBV5-1 and TRBJ2-2; tentatively, D is TRBD1 (6 bases). The germline V and J ends were trimmed by 4 bases and 2 bases, with 12 bases remaining between them. This CDR3 region has 15 residues. CDR1 and CDR2 (germline): SGHRS, YFSETQ.

The genes are TRBV28 and TRBJ2-7; 8 bases are shared with TRBD1. The junction had 6 bases not matched to a gene; V was cut back by 5 bases and J by 3 bases. The CDR3 contains 14 residues. The germline CDR1 and CDR2 sequences are MDHEN and SYDVKM. In DNA form, the CDR3 reads TGTGCCAGCAGTGGGCCGACAGGGGTCTACGAGCAGTACTTC. Encoded protein: CASSGPTGVYEQYF.

This sequence joins TRBV27 and TRBJ1-4; D is undetermined. The CDR3 spans 16 residues. The V and J ends lost 0 bases and 4 bases respectively, with 12 bases between them. From germline, CDR1 is MNHEY and CDR2 SMNVEV (reference sequence). CDR3 DNA sequence: TGTGCCAGCAGTTTATCAGTCCAAATGAGTAATGAAAAACTGTTTTTT. As protein: CASSLSVQMSNEKLFF.

The rearrangement uses TRBV2 and TRBJ2-5, with D possibly called TRBD1 or TRBD2 (7 bases each). Germline V gene sequence: CDR1 SNHLY, CDR2 FYNNEI. V dropped 6 bases and J dropped 1 base, with 15 bases sitting between them. The length of the CDR3 is 15 residues. CDR3 protein: CASRAGQTIQETQYF. The CDR3 DNA is TGTGCCAGCAGAGCGGGACAGACAATCCAAGAGACCCAGTACTTC.

This clone was found a few times. The chain has TRBV5-6 and TRBJ2-5; D unresolved. CDR1 is SGHDT, CDR2 YYEEEE, per germline. This CDR3 contains 13 residues. The germline V and J ends were trimmed by 1 base and 4 bases, with 8 bases remaining between them. The CDR3 is CASSLMWLETQYF. The CDR3, as DNA: TGTGCCAGCAGCTTGATGTGGTTAGAGACCCAGTACTTC.

V is TRBV7-3 and J is TRBJ1-3; 11 bases agree with TRBD1. Germline lookup yields CDR1 SGHTA and CDR2 FQGTGA. The CDR3 has 19 amino acids. J was trimmed by 3 bases and V by 1 base; bases with no gene match: 11. CDR3 residues: CASSLRGPGQGEGGNTIYF. The CDR3 region has the DNA TGTGCCAGCAGCTTAAGAGGCCCGGGACAGGGGGAGGGTGGAAACACCATATATTTT.

This chain connects TRBV7-2 to TRBJ1-2; perhaps TRBD1 as D (6 bases). V dropped 5 bases and J dropped 13 bases, with 23 bases sitting between them. The CDR3 covers 14 residues. Germline loops: CDR1 SGHTA, CDR2 FQGNSA. The CDR3 DNA reads TGTGCCAGCAGCCTACCCGGACAGAGAGGTCTCTGCACCTTC. Residues: CASSLPGQRGLCTF.

The V call is TRBV6-6, the J call TRBJ1-4, with D perhaps TRBD1 (6 bases). Looked up from germline, CDR1 is MNHNY and CDR2 is SVGAGI (reference sequence). Trimming took 0 bases from V and 5 from J, leaving 10 bases between them. This CDR3 has 15 amino acids. CDR3 in DNA: TGTGCCAGCAGTTACTCGACCGGGGGCAATGAAAAACTGTTTTTT. The encoded protein is CASSYSTGGNEKLFF.

This clone was recorded a few times. The V call is TRBV10-3, the J call TRBJ2-6, with 11 nucleotides matching TRBD1. V shed 6 bases, J shed 0 bases, and the junction held 4 bases outside the gene matches. Germline CDR1 is ENHRY and CDR2 is SYGVKD. The CDR3 has 17 residues. The CDR3 DNA follows: TGTGCCATCAGGCCGGGACAGGGGGACTCTGGGGCCAACGTCCTGACTTTC. Amino acids: CAIRPGQGDSGANVLTF.

This sequence joins TRBV28 and TRBJ2-6; perhaps TRBD2 as D (5 bases). V was trimmed by 1 base and J by 2 bases, leaving 6 bases between them. CDR3 length equals 15 residues. Germline V gene sequence: CDR1 MDHEN, CDR2 SYDVKM. The CDR3 nucleotides read TGTGCCAGCAGTTTATCGGGGACTGGGGCCAACGTCCTGACTTTC. Residues: CASSLSGTGANVLTF.